This entry lists 20 T cell receptor beta chains sequenced from one sample in a study of blood T cell repertoires in COVID-19. Clones were sequenced by immunoSEQ multiplex PCR, and TCRdb holds only the in-frame ones, with some missing. This table has roughly 79,000 clones, almost 85% appearing once. The sequenced sample consisted of peripheral blood. These receptors came from a human donor in a cohort sampled during active COVID-19.

The chain recombines TRBV7-3 with TRBJ2-1; 7 positions match TRBD2. Unmatched junction bases numbered 8, after V lost 2 bases and J lost 4 bases. Per germline, CDR1 SGHTA and CDR2 FQGTGA. The CDR3 spans 16 residues. CDR3 in DNA: TGTGCCAGCAGCTTACGGAGCGGGGAGGGTTACAATGAGCAGTTCTTC. Translation: CASSLRSGEGYNEQFF.

The chain couples TRBV7-2 to TRBJ2-2, with 9 bases identical to TRBD2. The CDR3 spans 18 residues. The J segment lost 2 bases and the V segment lost 4 bases, leaving 11 bases of the junction unmatched. Germline V CDR1 and CDR2: SGHTA, FQGNSA. CDR3 protein: CASSSSPAGGANTGELFF. In nucleotides, the CDR3 is TGTGCCAGCAGCTCATCCCCAGCGGGGGGAGCTAACACCGGGGAGCTGTTTTTT. The variable domain in full, completed from reference TRBV7-2 and TRBJ2-2, reads GAGVSQSPSNKVTEKGKDVELRCDPISGHTALYWYRQSLGQGLEFLIYFQGNSAPDKSGLPSDRFSAERTGGSVSTLTIQRTQQEDSAVYLCASSSSPAGGANTGELFFGEGSRLTVL.

This sequence joins TRBV4-3 and TRBJ2-2, with 7 positions matching TRBD2. Looked up from germline, CDR1 is LGHNA and CDR2 is YSLEER. The length of the CDR3 is 15 residues. J lost 6 bases, V lost 0 bases, and 4 bases had no gene match. This chain's CDR3 is CASSQDREGSGELFF. The CDR3 DNA reads as TGCGCCAGCAGCCAAGATAGGGAGGGTTCCGGGGAGCTGTTTTTT.

This chain links TRBV5-1 with TRBJ2-7, with D maybe TRBD2 (6 bases). The CDR3 totals 14 residues. V dropped 0 bases and J dropped 5 bases, with 12 bases sitting between them. From germline, CDR1 is SGHRS and CDR2 YFSETQ. The CDR3 DNA follows: TGCGCCAGCAGCTTGGGTGCGCCGGGAGACGAGCAGTACTTC. Its translation is CASSLGAPGDEQYF.

V usage is TRBV7-9 and J usage is TRBJ2-3; 8 bases are shared with TRBD2. Germline V gene sequence: CDR1 SEHNR, CDR2 FQNEAQ (reference sequence). The CDR3 has 12 amino acids. The junction had 2 bases not matched to a gene; V was cut back by 7 bases and J by 5 bases. The CDR3 DNA follows: TGTGCCAGCAACCGGGGGGGAGATACGCAGTATTTT. This codes for CASNRGGDTQYF.

This sequence joins TRBV29-1 and TRBJ1-1, with a weak D call TRBD1 (5 bases). V lost 4 bases, J lost 7 bases, and 16 bases lay in between. CDR1 is SQVTM, CDR2 ANQGSEA, per germline. The length of the CDR3 is 13 residues. CDR3 sequence (DNA): TGCAGCGTTGTTGTCGGGGCCGGGGGTGAAGCTTTCTTT. Translated, it gives CSVVVGAGGEAFF.

V usage is TRBV19 and J usage is TRBJ1-2, with D uncertain. Per germline, CDR1 LNHDA and CDR2 SQIVND (reference sequence). V lost 2 bases and J 6 bases, leaving 7 bases between the germline ends. This CDR3 has 12 residues. In nucleotides, the CDR3 is TGTGCCAGTAGTATACCGGAGAATGGCTACACCTTC. This sequence encodes CASSIPENGYTF.

This clone has a handful of counts. V and J are TRBV6-2 or TRBV6-3 and TRBJ2-7; 7 nucleotides agree with TRBD1. This CDR3 is built from 14 residues. Trimming removed 0 bases from V and 6 bases from J; junction bases left unmatched: 5. The germline V gene has CDR1 MNHEY and CDR2 SVGEGT. As DNA, the CDR3 is TGTGCCAGCAGTTACTCCCGGGGACAGTCCGAGCAGTACTTC. Amino acid sequence: CASSYSRGQSEQYF.

The V call is TRBV3-1 (or the pseudogene TRBV3-2), the J call TRBJ1-1; D possibly corresponds to TRBD1 (6 bases). The CDR3 contains 14 residues. Trimming shortened V by 3 bases and J by 1 base, and 9 bases separated the two germline ends. Germline lookup yields CDR1 LGHDT and CDR2 YNNKEL (reference sequence). The chain's CDR3 is CASSHGGGNTEAFF. In DNA form, the CDR3 reads TGTGCCAGCAGCCATGGGGGCGGGAACACTGAAGCTTTCTTT.

The table lists this clone with many counts. The CDR3 DNA reads as TGTGCCAGCAGTTCTCGGGGGGGAAGAAAGCCCCAGCATTTT. Translation: CASSSRGGRKPQHF. The chain is built from TRBV6-2 or TRBV6-3 and TRBJ1-5; maybe TRBD1 (5 bases). V was cut by 4 bases and J by 8 bases, with 15 bases left in between. Germline assignment: CDR1 MNHEY and CDR2 SVGEGT. CDR3 length: 14 amino acids.

The chain joins TRBV2 to TRBJ1-2, with 7 bases fitting TRBD1. J was trimmed by 4 bases and V by 1 base; bases with no gene match: 3. Germline CDR1 SNHLY, CDR2 FYNNEI. CDR3 length: 14 residues. This chain's CDR3 is CASSEDSGGYGYTF. The CDR3, as DNA: TGTGCCAGCAGTGAAGATTCAGGGGGCTATGGCTACACCTTC.

The chain uses TRBV5-1 and TRBJ2-3; 13 bases line up with TRBD2. Germline V gene sequence: CDR1 SGHRS, CDR2 YFSETQ. This CDR3 spans 16 amino acids. J was trimmed by 1 base and V by 7 bases; bases with no gene match: 6. Written as DNA, the CDR3 is TGCGCCAGCGGGGTAGGGACTAGCGGGGGCACAGATACGCAGTATTTT. Translating it yields CASGVGTSGGTDTQYF.

The chain has TRBV7-2 and TRBJ2-7; 7 nucleotides match TRBD1. Germline CDR1 reads SGHTA; CDR2 reads FQGNSA. With V trimmed by 5 bases and J by 3 bases, 7 bases remained unmatched. The CDR3 is made up of 14 amino acids. The CDR3 sequence is CASSPRQGGYEQYF. As DNA, the CDR3 is TGTGCCAGCAGCCCTCGACAGGGCGGCTACGAGCAGTACTTC.

The chain couples TRBV10-3 to TRBJ1-1, with D tentatively TRBD1 (5 bases). With 0 bases removed from V and 11 bases from J, the gap between germline ends came to 7 bases. CDR3 length equals 11 residues. The germline gives CDR1 ENHRY, CDR2 SYGVKD. The CDR3 protein is CAISESGLAFF. CDR3 nucleotide sequence: TGTGCCATCAGTGAGTCGGGGCTTGCTTTCTTT.

The chain joins TRBV5-1 to TRBJ2-7; 13 bases match TRBD2. With V trimmed by 3 bases and J by 6 bases, 9 bases remained unmatched. The CDR3 is made up of 16 amino acids. Germline V gene data show CDR1 as SGHRS and CDR2 as YFSETQ. CDR3 loop: CASSSVTSGGAGEQYF. The CDR3 nucleotides are TGCGCCAGCAGCTCCGTTACTAGCGGGGGGGCTGGCGAGCAGTACTTC.

This clone was seen just once. The gene calls are TRBV4-2 and TRBJ2-7; 15 bases align to TRBD2. The germline gives CDR1 LGHNA, CDR2 YNFKEQ. There are 17 residues in the CDR3. The V and J ends lost 5 bases and 0 bases, in that order; junction bases with no gene match: 5. CDR3 amino acids: CASSYGTSGGSSYEQYF. In nucleotides, the CDR3 is TGTGCCAGCAGCTATGGGACTAGCGGGGGGAGCTCCTACGAGCAGTACTTC.

This sequence joins TRBV19 and TRBJ1-1; 7 bases match TRBD1. CDR3 length: 14 residues. Trimming took 6 bases from V and 8 from J; bases not matched to a gene: 12. Germline-derived CDR1 and CDR2 are LNHDA and SQIVND (reference sequence). The CDR3 spells CASSPWGQHIEAFF. The CDR3, as DNA: TGTGCCAGTAGCCCTTGGGGACAGCACATCGAAGCTTTCTTT.

The gene calls are TRBV7-9 and TRBJ2-2, with D hard to call. CDR3 length: 14 residues. CDR1 is SEHNR and CDR2 is FQNEAQ in the germline V gene (reference sequence). Trimming removed 1 base at V and 1 base at J, with 4 bases between. CDR3 in DNA: TGTGCCAGCAGCTTAGTCCGGAACACCGGGGAGCTGTTTTTT. This sequence encodes CASSLVRNTGELFF.

The rearrangement uses TRBV6-6 and TRBJ1-5, with D maybe TRBD1 (6 bases). The CDR3 has 13 residues. Trimming left V 6 bases short and J 4 bases short, with 10 bases between. The germline CDR1 and CDR2 sequences are MNHNY and SVGAGI (reference sequence). The CDR3 is CASSTQGNQPQHF. DNA of the CDR3: TGTGCCAGCAGCACTCAGGGGAATCAGCCCCAGCATTTT.

The chain combines TRBV6-1 with TRBJ1-2, with 8 bases aligning to TRBD1. After removal of 6 bases from V and 5 bases from J, the junction contained 14 bases not matched to a gene. CDR3 size: 16 residues. In germline, CDR1 is MNHNS, CDR2 SASEGT. Here the CDR3 reads CASRELGAGGSYGYTF. CDR3 coding DNA: TGTGCCAGCAGGGAACTTGGGGCAGGGGGCAGTTATGGCTACACCTTC.